This TCR beta chain was captured in a study of blood T cell repertoires in COVID-19. In the source study's methods: Scientists estimated how many nucleated cells there were by amplifying reference gene primers. Repertoires were generated with immunoSEQ multiplex PCR, while TCRdb's copy carries only in-frame clones and drops some. The V and J calls and clone size come from that table; D and trimming were worked out from the DNA. The sample carries 240,000 or so clones, around 90% recorded once. Looked up from germline, CDR1 is LNHDA and CDR2 is SQIVND (reference sequence). The V end lost 3 bases, the J end lost 3 bases, and 14 bases lay between the germline ends. CDR3 length: 16 amino acids.

The J gene is TRBJ1-4, the V gene TRBV19; D ambiguous. The sample was peripheral blood. The clonotype comes from a woman aged 25 to 45 with acute or convalescent COVID-19. CDR3 region: CASSMAPGVANEKLFF. CDR3 coding DNA: TGTGCCAGTAGTATGGCCCCCGGGGTAGCTAATGAAAAACTGTTTTTT. The whole variable domain, remainder taken from reference TRBV19 and TRBJ1-4, is DGGITQSPKYLFRKEGQNVTLSCEQNLNHDAMYWYRQDPGQGLRLIYYSQIVNDFQKGDIAEGYSVSREKKESFPLTVTSAQKNPTAFYLCASSMAPGVANEKLFFGSGTQLSVL.